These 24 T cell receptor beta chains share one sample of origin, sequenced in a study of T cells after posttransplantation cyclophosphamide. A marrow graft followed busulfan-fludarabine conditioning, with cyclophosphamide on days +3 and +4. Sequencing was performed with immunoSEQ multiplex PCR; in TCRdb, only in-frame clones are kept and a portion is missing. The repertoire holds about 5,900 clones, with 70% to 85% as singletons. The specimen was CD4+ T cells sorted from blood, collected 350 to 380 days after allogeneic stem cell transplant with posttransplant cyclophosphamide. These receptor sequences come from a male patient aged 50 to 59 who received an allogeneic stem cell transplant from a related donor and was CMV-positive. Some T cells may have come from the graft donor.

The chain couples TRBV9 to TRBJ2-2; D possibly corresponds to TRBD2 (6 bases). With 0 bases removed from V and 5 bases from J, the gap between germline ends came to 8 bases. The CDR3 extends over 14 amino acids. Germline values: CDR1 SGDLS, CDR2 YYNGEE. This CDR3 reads CASSVVAGTGELFF. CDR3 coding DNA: TGTGCCAGCAGCGTAGTTGCGGGAACCGGGGAGCTGTTTTTT.

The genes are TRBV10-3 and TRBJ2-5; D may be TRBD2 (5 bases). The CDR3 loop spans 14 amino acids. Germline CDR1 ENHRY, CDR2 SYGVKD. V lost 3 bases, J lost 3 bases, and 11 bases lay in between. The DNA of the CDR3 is TGTGCCATCAGTGATACTAGGGCCGAAGAGACCCAGTACTTC. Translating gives CAISDTRAEETQYF.

CDR3 nucleotides: TGTGCCAGCAGCCCTCGGGGAGGGTCCAGTCAGCCCCAGCATTTT. Translated, it gives CASSPRGGSSQPQHF. The V gene is TRBV7-9, the J gene TRBJ1-5; D gene ambiguous. Germline V gene data show CDR1 as SEHNR and CDR2 as FQNEAQ (reference sequence). The length of the CDR3 is 15 residues. The V end lost 5 bases, the J end lost 6 bases, and 17 bases lay between the germline ends.

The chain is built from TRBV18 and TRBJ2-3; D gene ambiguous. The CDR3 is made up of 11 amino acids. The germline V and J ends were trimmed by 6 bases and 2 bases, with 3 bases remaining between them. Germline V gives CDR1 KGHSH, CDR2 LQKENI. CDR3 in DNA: TGTGCCAGCTCTCTCACAGATACGCAGTATTTT. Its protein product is CASSLTDTQYF.

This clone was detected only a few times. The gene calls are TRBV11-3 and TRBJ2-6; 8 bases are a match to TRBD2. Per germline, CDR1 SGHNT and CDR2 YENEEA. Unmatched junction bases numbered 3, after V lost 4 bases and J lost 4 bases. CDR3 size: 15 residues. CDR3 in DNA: TGTGCCAGCAGCTCGGGGGGGCCCGGGGCCAACGTCCTGACTTTC. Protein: CASSSGGPGANVLTF.

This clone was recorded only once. The CDR3 region has the DNA TGCGCCAGCAGTTTGGGGGGTTCGAACACTGAAGCTTTCTTT. It yields the protein CASSLGGSNTEAFF. The J gene is TRBJ1-1, the V gene TRBV10-2, with D possibly matching TRBD1 (5 bases). This CDR3 has 14 amino acids. CDR1 WSHSY and CDR2 SAAADI come from the germline V gene. V lost 5 bases and J 1 base, leaving 11 bases between the germline ends.

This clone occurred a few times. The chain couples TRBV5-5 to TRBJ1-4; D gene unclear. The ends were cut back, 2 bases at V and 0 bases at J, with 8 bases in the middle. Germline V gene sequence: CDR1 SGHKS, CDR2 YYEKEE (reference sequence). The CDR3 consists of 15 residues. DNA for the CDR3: TGTGCCAGCAGCTTAGTAGCTGCAACTAATGAAAAACTGTTTTTT. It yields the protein CASSLVAATNEKLFF.

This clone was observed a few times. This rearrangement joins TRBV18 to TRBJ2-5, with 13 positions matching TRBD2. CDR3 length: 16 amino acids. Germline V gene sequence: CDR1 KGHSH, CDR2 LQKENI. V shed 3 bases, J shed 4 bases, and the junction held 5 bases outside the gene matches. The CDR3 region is CASSPRTSGGGETQYF. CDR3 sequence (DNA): TGTGCCAGCTCACCGCGGACTAGCGGGGGAGGAGAGACCCAGTACTTC.

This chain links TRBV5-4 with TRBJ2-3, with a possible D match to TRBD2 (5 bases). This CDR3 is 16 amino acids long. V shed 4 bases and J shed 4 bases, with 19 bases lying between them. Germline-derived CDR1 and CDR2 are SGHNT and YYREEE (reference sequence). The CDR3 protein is CASSLSFAGGADTQYF. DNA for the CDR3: TGTGCCAGCAGCCTAAGCTTCGCGGGTGGCGCAGATACGCAGTATTTT.

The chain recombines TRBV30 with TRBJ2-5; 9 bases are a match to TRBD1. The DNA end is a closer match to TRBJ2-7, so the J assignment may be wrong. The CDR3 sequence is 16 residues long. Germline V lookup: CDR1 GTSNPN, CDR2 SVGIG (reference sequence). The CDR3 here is CAWSFGLGGQGHEQYF. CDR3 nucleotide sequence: TGTGCCTGGAGTTTCGGCCTAGGGGGACAGGGTCACGAGCAGTACTTC.

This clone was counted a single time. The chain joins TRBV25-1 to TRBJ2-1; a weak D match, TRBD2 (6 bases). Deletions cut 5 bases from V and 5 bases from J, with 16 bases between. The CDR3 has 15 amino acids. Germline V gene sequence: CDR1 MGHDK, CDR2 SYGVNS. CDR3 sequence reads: CASSNPGDFHNEQFF. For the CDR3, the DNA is TGTGCCAGCAGTAATCCGGGAGACTTCCACAATGAGCAGTTCTTC.

CDR3 region: CASKPAGVLSYNEQFF. The CDR3 DNA follows: TGTGCCAGTAAACCAGCGGGGGTTCTCTCCTACAATGAGCAGTTCTTC. The V and J genes are TRBV19 and TRBJ2-1; 8 bases line up with TRBD2. V was clipped by 7 bases and J by 0 bases; unmatched bases: 8. The CDR3 is made up of 16 amino acids. The germline V gene encodes CDR1 LNHDA and CDR2 SQIVND (reference sequence).

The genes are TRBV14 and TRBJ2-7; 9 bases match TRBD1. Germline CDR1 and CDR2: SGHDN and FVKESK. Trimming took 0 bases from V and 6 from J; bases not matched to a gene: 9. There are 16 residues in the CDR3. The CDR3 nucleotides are TGTGCCAGCAGCCAAGATTTTGGGGACAGGGTTGGCGAGCAGTACTTC. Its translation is CASSQDFGDRVGEQYF.

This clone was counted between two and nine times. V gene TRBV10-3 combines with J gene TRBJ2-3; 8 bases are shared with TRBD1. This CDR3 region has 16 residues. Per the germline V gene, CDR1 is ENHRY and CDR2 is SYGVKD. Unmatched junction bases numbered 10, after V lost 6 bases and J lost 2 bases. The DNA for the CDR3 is TGTGCCATCAGGATTGACAGGGGCCCCTTCACAGATACGCAGTATTTT. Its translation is CAIRIDRGPFTDTQYF.

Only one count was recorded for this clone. CDR3: CASSIGGAGSNQPQHF. Written as DNA, the CDR3 is TGTGCCAGTAGTATTGGGGGGGCAGGGAGCAATCAGCCCCAGCATTTT. This rearrangement joins TRBV19 to TRBJ1-5; maybe TRBD1 (6 bases). Trimming removed 3 bases from V and 1 base from J, with 13 bases in between. The germline gives CDR1 LNHDA, CDR2 SQIVND (reference sequence). This CDR3 is built from 16 residues.

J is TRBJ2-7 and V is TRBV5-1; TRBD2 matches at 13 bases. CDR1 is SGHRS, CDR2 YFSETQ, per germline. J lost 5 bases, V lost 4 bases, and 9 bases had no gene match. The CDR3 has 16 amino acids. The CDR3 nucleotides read TGCGCCAGCAGCCCGGGACTAGCGGGACTTACTGACGAGCAGTACTTC. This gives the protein CASSPGLAGLTDEQYF.

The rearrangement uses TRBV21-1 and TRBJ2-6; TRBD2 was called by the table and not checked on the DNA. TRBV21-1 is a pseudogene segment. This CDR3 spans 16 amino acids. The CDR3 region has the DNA TGTGCCAGCAGCAAAGGGAGTGGCTCTGGGGCCAACGTCCTGACTTTC. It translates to CASSKGSGSGANVLTF.

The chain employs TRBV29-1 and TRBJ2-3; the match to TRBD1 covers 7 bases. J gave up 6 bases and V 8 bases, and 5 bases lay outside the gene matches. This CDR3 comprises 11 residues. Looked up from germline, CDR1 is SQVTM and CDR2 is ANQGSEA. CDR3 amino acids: CSTPQGDTQYF. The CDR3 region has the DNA TGCAGCACACCACAGGGGGATACGCAGTATTTT.

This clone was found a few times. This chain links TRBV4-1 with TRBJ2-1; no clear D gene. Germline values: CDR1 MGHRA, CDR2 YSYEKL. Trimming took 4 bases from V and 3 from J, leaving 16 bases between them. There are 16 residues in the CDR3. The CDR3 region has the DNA TGCGCCAGCAGCCTTCCAGCGTCGGTAATCTACAATGAGCAGTTCTTC. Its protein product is CASSLPASVIYNEQFF.

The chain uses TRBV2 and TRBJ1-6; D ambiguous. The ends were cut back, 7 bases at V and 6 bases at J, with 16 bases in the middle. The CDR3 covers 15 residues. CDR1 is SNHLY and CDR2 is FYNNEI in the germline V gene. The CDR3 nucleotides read TGTGCCAGCATCTACGACGGGTTGAGTAATTCACCCCTCCACTTT. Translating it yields CASIYDGLSNSPLHF.

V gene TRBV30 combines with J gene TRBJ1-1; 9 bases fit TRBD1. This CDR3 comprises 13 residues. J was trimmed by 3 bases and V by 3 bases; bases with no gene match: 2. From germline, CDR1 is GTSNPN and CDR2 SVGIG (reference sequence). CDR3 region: CAWSTGGYTEAFF. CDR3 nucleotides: TGTGCCTGGAGCACAGGGGGCTACACTGAAGCTTTCTTT.

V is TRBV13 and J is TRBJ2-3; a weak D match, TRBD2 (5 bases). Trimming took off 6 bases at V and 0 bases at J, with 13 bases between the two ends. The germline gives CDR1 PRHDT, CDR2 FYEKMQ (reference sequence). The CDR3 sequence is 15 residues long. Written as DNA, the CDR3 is TGTGCCAGCAGTTACGGGGTGTCTAGCACAGATACGCAGTATTTT. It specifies CASSYGVSSTDTQYF.

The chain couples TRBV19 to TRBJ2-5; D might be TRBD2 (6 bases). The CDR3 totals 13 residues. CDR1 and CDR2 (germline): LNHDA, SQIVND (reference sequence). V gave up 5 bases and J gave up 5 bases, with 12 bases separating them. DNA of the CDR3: TGTGCCAGTAGTCCAAGACGGGGGGAGACCCAGTACTTC. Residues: CASSPRRGETQYF.

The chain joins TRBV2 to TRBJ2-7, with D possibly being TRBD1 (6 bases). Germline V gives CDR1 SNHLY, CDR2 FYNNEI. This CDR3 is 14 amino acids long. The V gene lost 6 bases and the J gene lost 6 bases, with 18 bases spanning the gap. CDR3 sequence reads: CASRGDTRPSEQYF. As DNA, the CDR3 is TGTGCCAGCAGAGGGGACACCCGTCCTTCCGAGCAGTACTTC.